These 16 T cell receptor beta chains were all obtained from the same sample, sequenced in a study of T cell responses to AZD1222 COVID-19 vaccine. Measured with immunoSEQ multiplex PCR; TCRdb has only the in-frame clones, and not every one. Of tens of thousands of clones listed, about 92% are singletons. The sample was peripheral blood, taken 28 days after the second AZD1222 dose. The receptor source for this set is an adult who received the AZD1222 COVID-19 vaccine.

The rearrangement joins TRBV6-2 or TRBV6-3 to TRBJ1-5; tentatively, D is TRBD1 (6 bases). The CDR3 extends over 15 amino acids. V dropped 5 bases and J dropped 1 base, with 12 bases sitting between them. Germline CDR1 reads MNHEY; CDR2 reads SVGEGT. This CDR3 reads CASSKPQGSNQPQHF. As DNA, the CDR3 is TGTGCCAGCAGTAAACCTCAGGGGAGCAATCAGCCCCAGCATTTT.

The V and J genes are TRBV10-3 and TRBJ2-3; D is ambiguous. V gave up 6 bases and J gave up 5 bases, with 18 bases separating them. This CDR3 contains 15 residues. Germline V gene sequence: CDR1 ENHRY, CDR2 SYGVKD. This CDR3 reads CAISDVSNQGDTQYF. In DNA, the CDR3 is TGTGCCATCAGCGACGTGTCCAATCAAGGAGATACGCAGTATTTT.

This chain uses TRBV28 with TRBJ1-4, with a weak D call TRBD1 (6 bases). The CDR3 runs 14 residues. Per germline, CDR1 MDHEN and CDR2 SYDVKM. V lost 6 bases, J lost 4 bases, and 12 bases lay in between. CDR3 DNA sequence: TGTGCCAGCAGCCGACAGGTGGATAATGAAAAACTGTTTTTT. Its translation: CASSRQVDNEKLFF.

V gene TRBV30 combines with J gene TRBJ1-5, with 7 bases fitting TRBD1. Germline V CDR1 and CDR2: GTSNPN, SVGIG (reference sequence). The CDR3 is made up of 16 amino acids. J was trimmed by 10 bases and V by 0 bases; bases with no gene match: 15. In DNA, the CDR3 is TGTGCCTGGAGTGTACGGAGGGGGCGAGGTGAGGGACCCCAGCATTTT. This sequence encodes CAWSVRRGRGEGPQHF.

V gene TRBV5-1 combines with J gene TRBJ1-2; D gene ambiguous. V lost 0 bases, J lost 2 bases, and 11 bases lay in between. This CDR3 has 15 residues. Germline V CDR1 and CDR2: SGHRS, YFSETQ. The CDR3 DNA sequence: TGCGCCAGCAGCTTGGAAGTTGCCTTCAACTATGGCTACACCTTC. The encoded protein is CASSLEVAFNYGYTF.

The chain carries TRBV19 and TRBJ1-1, with D uncertain. The germline gives CDR1 LNHDA, CDR2 SQIVND (reference sequence). The CDR3 totals 15 residues. Trimming took 1 base from V and 0 from J, leaving 9 bases between them. CDR3 nucleotide sequence: TGTGCCAGTAGTATAGTGGGCGGATTGAACACTGAAGCTTTCTTT. Residues: CASSIVGGLNTEAFF.

The chain has TRBV24-1 and TRBJ1-1; D call uncertain. Between the trimmed V and J ends, which lost 2 bases and 1 base, there was a span of 4 bases. The CDR3 sequence is 13 residues long. CDR1 is KGHDR, CDR2 SFDVKD, per germline. This chain's CDR3 is CATSDYTNTEAFF. In DNA, the CDR3 is TGTGCCACCAGTGATTACACGAACACTGAAGCTTTCTTT.

This chain uses TRBV4-1 with TRBJ1-2; D ambiguous. V was trimmed by 4 bases and J by 1 base, leaving 10 bases between them. The CDR3 has 14 amino acids. In germline, CDR1 is MGHRA, CDR2 YSYEKL. CDR3 sequence: CASSPSTNNYGYTF. For the CDR3, the DNA is TGCGCCAGCAGCCCCTCAACAAATAACTATGGCTACACCTTC.

This clone has only one observation. The V call is TRBV19, the J call TRBJ1-4, with a tentative D call TRBD1 (6 bases). This CDR3 contains 12 residues. Germline values: CDR1 LNHDA, CDR2 SQIVND (reference sequence). V dropped 4 bases and J dropped 7 bases, with 7 bases sitting between them. As DNA, the CDR3 is TGTGCCAGTAGTAGCAGGGGTGAAAAACTGTTTTTT. Translating gives CASSSRGEKLFF.

V and J are TRBV28 and TRBJ2-7; TRBD1 aligns across 7 bases. The germline V gene has CDR1 MDHEN and CDR2 SYDVKM. CDR3 length: 11 amino acids. V was clipped by 4 bases and J by 12 bases; unmatched bases: 6. The CDR3 region has the DNA TGTGCCAGCAGTTCCCTACAGGGGACGTACTTC. The encoded protein is CASSSLQGTYF.

The rearrangement joins TRBV5-4 to TRBJ2-7, with D possibly being TRBD2 (5 bases). Trimming pared 4 bases from V and 2 bases from J, leaving 10 bases between. This CDR3 is built from 13 residues. Germline-derived CDR1 and CDR2 are SGHNT and YYREEE (reference sequence). The CDR3 loop reads CASSPSNTYEQYF. CDR3 nucleotides: TGTGCCAGCAGCCCTAGCAACACCTACGAGCAGTACTTC.

The V gene is TRBV14, the J gene TRBJ2-1; 10 nucleotides agree with TRBD2. V gave up 0 bases and J gave up 0 bases; unmatched junction bases: 8. The germline CDR1 and CDR2 sequences are SGHDN and FVKESK. CDR3 length equals 19 residues. CDR3 residues: CASSQDWTSGRSSYNEQFF. The CDR3 region has the DNA TGTGCCAGCAGCCAAGATTGGACTAGCGGTAGAAGCTCCTACAATGAGCAGTTCTTC.

The J gene is TRBJ1-5, the V gene TRBV18, with a possible D match to TRBD1 (5 bases). V lost 4 bases and J 5 bases, leaving 9 bases between the germline ends. Germline CDR1 KGHSH, CDR2 LQKENI. CDR3 length: 13 amino acids. The CDR3 sequence is CASSRGLHQPQHF. The CDR3 nucleotides read TGTGCCAGCTCACGGGGCCTACATCAGCCCCAGCATTTT.

The chain recombines TRBV19 with TRBJ1-5; 10 nucleotides align to TRBD1. Germline assignment: CDR1 LNHDA and CDR2 SQIVND (reference sequence). V shed 4 bases, J shed 7 bases, and the junction held 10 bases outside the gene matches. The CDR3 consists of 16 residues. CDR3 sequence: CASSTAGTGAWQPQHF. CDR3 nucleotides: TGTGCCAGTAGTACCGCCGGGACAGGGGCATGGCAGCCCCAGCATTTT.

This chain joins TRBV28 and TRBJ2-1; TRBD2 matches 11 bases. CDR1 MDHEN and CDR2 SYDVKM come from the germline V gene. The length of the CDR3 is 18 residues. Trimming took 6 bases from V and 0 from J; bases not matched to a gene: 10. The CDR3 sequence: CASSPTSGKGGSYNEQFF. In DNA, the CDR3 is TGTGCCAGCAGCCCGACTAGCGGGAAAGGCGGCTCCTACAATGAGCAGTTCTTC.

The chain employs TRBV5-5 and TRBJ2-1; D unclear. Germline CDR1 reads SGHKS; CDR2 reads YYEKEE (reference sequence). The CDR3 loop spans 16 amino acids. V lost 0 bases to trimming and J lost 4 bases, with 14 bases between them. CDR3 in DNA: TGTGCCAGCAGCTTGGAGGTCTTCGCCCCTTACAATGAGCAGTTCTTC. It yields the protein CASSLEVFAPYNEQFF.